This T cell receptor (beta chain) comes out of a study of regulatory T cells in long-lasting Graves disease. General study points: The study found TRBV28, TRBJ1-2 and TRBJ2-5 favored in persistent disease.

Time point reported: persistent/refractory GD, antithyroid drugs over 5 years with positive TRAb. The TCR library used RNA extracted from PBMCs. The ends were cut back, 1 base at V and 3 bases at J, with 19 bases in the middle. This CDR3 spans 18 amino acids. Assembly of TCR beta libraries relied on iRepertoire HTBI primers together with Arm-PCR of CDR3 regions. TCRdb fed the multiplex PCR reads into MiXCR, producing one record per CDR3 protein. The profile covers fewer than 400,000 distinct CDR3 sequences, with roughly a fifth appearing a single time and approximately 31% taken by the ten largest. A note on this clonotype: Its cognate antigen is unknown.

Sequencing used peripheral blood mononuclear cells (PBMCs), obtained when the disease was refractory, from a patient treated with antithyroid drugs. The chain is built from TRBV12-3 or TRBV12-4 and TRBJ1-5, with D possibly being TRBD1 (6 bases). The TCR comes from a female donor with Graves disease. This CDR3 is CASSLGPPGGADNQPQHF. Written as DNA, the CDR3 is TGTGCCAGCAGTTTAGGCCCCCCCGGGGGGGCGGACAATCAGCCCCAGCATTTT.